Below are 31 T cell receptor beta chains sequenced from a single sample in a study of identical twins. MiXCR, run by TCRdb on the 5' RACE reads, gives a single entry per CDR3 protein. In the table there are approximately 670,000 distinct CDR3 sequences, around 6% of which are singletons. Specimen: naive T cells sorted from blood. These receptors all stem from a man between 18 and 29 years old in good health.

A few counts support this clonotype. The rearrangement joins TRBV18 to TRBJ2-7, with D perhaps TRBD2 (7 bases). Trimming left V 3 bases short and J 3 bases short, with 15 bases between. CDR3 size: 15 residues. CDR1 and CDR2 from the germline V gene are KGHSH and LQKENI. CDR3 sequence reads: CASSPDSGTLYEQYF. The DNA for the CDR3 is TGTGCCAGCTCACCGGACAGCGGGACTCTCTACGAGCAGTACTTC.

Many counts were recorded for this clonotype. The chain uses TRBV6-5 and TRBJ2-7, with TRBD2 matching 8 bases. The CDR3 is made up of 13 amino acids. CDR1 and CDR2 from the germline V gene are MNHEY and SVGAGI. The V gene end was trimmed by 2 bases and the J gene end by 3 bases; junction bases not matched to a gene: 0. The CDR3 region is CASSYGTSYEQYF. DNA of the CDR3: TGTGCCAGCAGTTACGGGACTAGCTACGAGCAGTACTTC.

This clonotype showed up just a few times. This sequence joins TRBV29-1 and TRBJ2-7, with a weak D call TRBD1 (7 bases). Trimming removed 3 bases from V and 7 bases from J, with 16 bases in between. CDR1 and CDR2 (germline): SQVTM, ANQGSEA. The CDR3 runs to 13 residues. CDR3 DNA sequence: TGCAGCGTTGAGGAGGGGGCCTTCAGTGAGCAGTACTTC. Protein: CSVEEGAFSEQYF.

The rearrangement joins TRBV6-1 to TRBJ1-2, with TRBD1 matching over 8 bases. In germline, CDR1 is MNHNS, CDR2 SASEGT. The V gene end was trimmed by 5 bases and the J gene end by 6 bases; junction bases not matched to a gene: 11. The CDR3 extends over 15 amino acids. The DNA of the CDR3 is TGTGCCAGCAGTACACAGCGGACAGGGACCCATGGCTACACCTTC. Its protein is CASSTQRTGTHGYTF.

This clonotype appeared many times. The chain combines TRBV29-1 with TRBJ1-1, with unresolved D. Germline CDR1 is SQVTM and CDR2 is ANQGSEA. The CDR3 covers 13 residues. Trimming took off 2 bases at V and 1 base at J, with 8 bases between the two ends. CDR3 sequence: CSVELRGNTEAFF. In nucleotides, the CDR3 is TGCAGCGTTGAATTACGGGGGAACACTGAAGCTTTCTTT.

Only a few counts were recorded for this clonotype. V is TRBV6-2 or TRBV6-3 and J is TRBJ1-1; no clear D. V lost 2 bases and J 0 bases, leaving 7 bases between the germline ends. The CDR3 is made up of 14 amino acids. Germline V gene lookup returns CDR1 MNHEY and CDR2 SVGEGT. DNA of the CDR3: TGTGCCAGCAGTTACGTCCTCATGAACACTGAAGCTTTCTTT. Its translation is CASSYVLMNTEAFF.

Ten or more counts support this clonotype. The chain combines TRBV12-3 or TRBV12-4 with TRBJ2-5; D not resolved. V shed 5 bases and J shed 0 bases, with 1 base lying between them. This CDR3 spans 11 amino acids. The CDR3, as DNA: TGTGCCAGCAGTGACCAAGAGACCCAGTACTTC. Protein sequence: CASSDQETQYF.

There are many counts of this clonotype. The chain joins TRBV9 to TRBJ2-3, with TRBD2 matching over 14 bases. The V segment lost 5 bases and the J segment 5 bases; nucleotides outside the gene matches: 7. The CDR3 totals 16 residues. Germline V CDR1 and CDR2: SGDLS, YYNGEE. CDR3 region: CASRPGLAGDRDTQYF. The CDR3 DNA reads as TGTGCCAGCAGACCGGGACTAGCGGGAGATAGAGATACGCAGTATTTT. Full variable domain (outside the CDR3, taken from reference TRBV9 and TRBJ2-3): DSGVTQTPKHLITATGQRVTLRCSPRSGDLSVYWYQQSLDQGLQFLIQYYNGEERAKGNILERFSAQQFPDLHSELNLSSLELGDSALYFCASRPGLAGDRDTQYFGPGTRLTVL.

In the case of this clonotype: This CDR3 fails to terminate in the conserved phenylalanine or tryptophan, so it likely reflects a read error. For the CDR3, the DNA is TGCAGTGCTAGAGATAGAGGGACATTCGGTTATGGCTACACCCTC. As protein: CSARDRGTFGYGYTL. The gene calls are TRBV20-1 and TRBJ1-2; D possibly corresponds to TRBD1 (6 bases). This CDR3 comprises 15 residues. CDR1 and CDR2 from the germline V gene are DFQATT and SNEGSKA (reference sequence). V gave up 0 bases and J gave up 5 bases, with 16 bases separating them.

The chain has TRBV10-1 and TRBJ1-1; weak D call: TRBD1 (5 bases). The germline CDR1 and CDR2 sequences are WNHNN and SYGVQD (reference sequence). Trimming took off 0 bases at V and 8 bases at J, with 10 bases between the two ends. The CDR3 has 13 amino acids. Here the CDR3 DNA reads TGCGCCAGCAGTGAGTCGGGCAGGGAGGAAGCTTTCTTT. Protein sequence: CASSESGREEAFF.

This clonotype has more than one count but fewer than ten. The chain employs TRBV20-1 and TRBJ2-7, with D perhaps matching TRBD2 (6 bases). The CDR3 length is 16 residues. The germline V gene encodes CDR1 DFQATT and CDR2 SNEGSKA (reference sequence). The V end lost 7 bases, the J end lost 1 base, and 23 bases lay between the germline ends. CDR3 nucleotides: TGCAGTGTAGAGGGCAGTGGGACTCTAAAATCCTACGAGCAGTACTTC. Protein sequence: CSVEGSGTLKSYEQYF.

In this sample, this clonotype turned up a few times. Compared with germline, one end of the junction differs, possibly owing to a read error. The gene calls are TRBV5-1 and TRBJ2-5; 9 nucleotides align to TRBD2. The CDR3 sequence is 12 residues long. Looked up from germline, CDR1 is SGHRS and CDR2 is YFSETQ. CDR3 region: CASSFLAGDLYF. DNA for the CDR3: TGCGCCAGCAGCTTCTTAGCGGGAGACTTGTATTTC.

The genes are TRBV12-5 and TRBJ2-7, with 8 bases that match TRBD1. Per the germline V gene, CDR1 is LGHNT and CDR2 is FRNRAP. With 2 bases clipped from V and 4 bases from J, the junction kept 7 bases outside the gene matches. The CDR3 is made up of 15 amino acids. CDR3: CASGLWTGSVYEQYF. The CDR3 region has the DNA TGTGCTAGTGGTTTGTGGACAGGGTCGGTGTACGAGCAGTACTTC.

This clonotype has ten or more counts. The chain carries TRBV20-1 and TRBJ2-7; 9 nucleotides agree with TRBD2. V trimming: 3 bases; J trimming: 0 bases; junction bases outside the gene matches: 12. Germline CDR1 and CDR2: DFQATT and SNEGSKA (reference sequence). This CDR3 spans 17 amino acids. The CDR3 reads CSARRLAGRLPSYEQYV. The DNA of the CDR3 is TGCAGTGCTAGGCGTCTAGCGGGAAGACTTCCCTCCTACGAGCAGTACGTC.

Many counts were recorded for this clonotype. One end of the junction fails to match germline, which may point to a read error. The chain links TRBV6-1 to TRBJ1-5; TRBD1 is a possible D gene (5 bases). The CDR3 consists of 17 residues. Germline V gene data show CDR1 as MNHNS and CDR2 as SASEGT. The DNA of the CDR3 is TGTGCCATCAGTGAAGGGCTAACAGGCGGTAGCAATCAGCCCCAGCATTTT. Translation: CAISEGLTGGSNQPQHF.

In this sample, this clonotype turned up many times. J is TRBJ2-3 and V is TRBV20-1, with no clear D. CDR1 and CDR2 (germline): DFQATT, SNEGSKA (reference sequence). CDR3 length: 12 residues. V lost 8 bases to trimming and J lost 0 bases, with 9 bases between them. The CDR3 region is CSSGLSTDTQYF. The CDR3, as DNA: TGCAGTTCTGGGCTTAGCACAGATACGCAGTATTTT.

The table lists this clonotype with many counts. The chain links TRBV5-5 to TRBJ1-2; D is ambiguous. The V end was cut by 0 bases, the J end by 4 bases, with 7 bases between. The CDR3 contains 13 residues. Germline assignment: CDR1 SGHKS and CDR2 YYEKEE (reference sequence). The CDR3: CASSLAAAYGYTF. CDR3 coding DNA: TGTGCCAGCAGCTTGGCAGCCGCCTATGGCTACACCTTC.

This clonotype was counted at least ten times. Compared with germline, one end of the junction differs, possibly owing to a read error. The V and J genes are TRBV12-3 or TRBV12-4 and TRBJ2-5; 11 bases line up with TRBD2. The CDR3 is 14 residues long. DNA of the CDR3: TGTGCCAGCAGTCTAGCGGGAGGAGCTGAGACCCAGTACTTC. Amino acid sequence: CASSLAGGAETQYF.

This CDR3 is CASRFPRALTDTQYF. Written as DNA, the CDR3 is TGTGCAAGTCGCTTTCCCCGGGCTCTCACAGATACGCAGTATTTT. The chain couples TRBV12-2 to TRBJ2-3; the table's D gene call, TRBD1, was not cross checked with the DNA. TRBV12-2 represents a pseudogene. CDR3 length: 15 amino acids.

The chain combines TRBV7-2 with TRBJ2-3, with a possible D match to TRBD1 (6 bases). CDR1 and CDR2 from the germline V gene are SGHTA and FQGNSA. Trimming cost V 5 bases and J 4 bases, with 13 bases left between them. The CDR3 is 14 amino acids. In nucleotides, the CDR3 is TGTGCCAGCAGCCAAGGGGACAATGCAGATACGCAGTATTTT. Translation: CASSQGDNADTQYF.

This clonotype has more than one count but fewer than ten. The chain is built from TRBV20-1 and TRBJ2-5, with D perhaps being TRBD1 or TRBD2 (6 bases each). Trimming pared 5 bases from V and 4 bases from J, leaving 17 bases between. The germline V gene encodes CDR1 DFQATT and CDR2 SNEGSKA (reference sequence). The CDR3 length is 14 residues. The CDR3 DNA reads TGCAGTGCTTCCCCCCGGGGGCGAAGAGAGACCCAGTACTTC. Protein product: CSASPRGRRETQYF.

This clonotype has at least ten counts. The gene calls are TRBV20-1 and TRBJ2-5, with 11 bases fitting TRBD2. The trim removed 6 bases at V and 2 bases at J, leaving 5 bases unmatched. CDR3 length equals 14 residues. Germline-derived CDR1 and CDR2 are DFQATT and SNEGSKA (reference sequence). The CDR3: CSAEGLADQETQYF. The CDR3 DNA sequence: TGCAGTGCCGAGGGACTAGCGGATCAAGAGACCCAGTACTTC.

This clonotype was counted at least ten times. This sequence joins TRBV6-1 and TRBJ2-3; a possible D gene is TRBD2 (6 bases). The CDR3 runs 14 residues. V was cut by 6 bases and J by 0 bases, with 10 bases left in between. From germline, CDR1 is MNHNS and CDR2 SASEGT. The CDR3 loop reads CASRGTSSTDTQYF. The CDR3 DNA reads as TGTGCCAGCAGGGGGACTTCTAGCACAGATACGCAGTATTTT.

This clonotype was observed a few times. The chain uses TRBV24-1 and TRBJ2-7; D remains unclear. This CDR3 has 13 residues. The germline gives CDR1 KGHDR, CDR2 SFDVKD. V gave up 2 bases and J gave up 6 bases, with 10 bases separating them. DNA of the CDR3: TGTGCCACCAGTGATTGGGGTTCTCGCGAGCAGTACTTC. It is translated as CATSDWGSREQYF.

About this clonotype itself: A much more abundant neighbour one base away suggests this may be a read error. This rearrangement joins TRBV7-9 to TRBJ2-3; possibly TRBD1 or TRBD2 for D (5 bases each). Trimming removed 2 bases at V and 8 bases at J, with 20 bases between. Germline loops: CDR1 SEHNR, CDR2 FQNEAQ (reference sequence). The CDR3 extends over 16 amino acids. The chain's CDR3 is CASSLLGTEDRGTQYF. The CDR3 coding sequence is TGTGCCAGCAGCTTACTTGGGACGGAGGACCGAGGTACGCAGTATTTT.

This clonotype was counted ten times or more. The rearrangement links TRBV29-1 to TRBJ2-1; D tentatively reads TRBD1 or TRBD2 (5 bases each). V lost 6 bases, J lost 16 bases, and 13 bases lay in between. CDR3 length equals 9 residues. Germline loops: CDR1 SQVTM, CDR2 ANQGSEA. CDR3 sequence: CSVEGREFF. The CDR3, as DNA: TGCAGCGTAGAGGGGCGTGAATTCTTC.

The gene calls are TRBV5-1 and TRBJ1-5, with D possibly being TRBD1 (6 bases). CDR3 length: 15 amino acids. Trimming removed 4 bases from V and 3 bases from J, with 14 bases in between. Per the germline V gene, CDR1 is SGHRS and CDR2 is YFSETQ. The CDR3 loop reads CASSPNTGINQPQHF. The CDR3 region has the DNA TGCGCCAGCAGCCCAAATACAGGGATCAATCAGCCCCAGCATTTT.

There are many counts of this clonotype. The chain combines TRBV24-1 with TRBJ2-1; D gene uncertain. This CDR3 contains 18 residues. The germline V and J ends were trimmed by 4 bases and 0 bases, with 18 bases remaining between them. Germline lookup yields CDR1 KGHDR and CDR2 SFDVKD. In DNA form, the CDR3 reads TGTGCCACCAGTGACCCTACGGCCGGATCAAGCTCCTACAATGAGCAGTTCTTC. This encodes CATSDPTAGSSSYNEQFF.

The genes are TRBV20-1 and TRBJ2-5; D ambiguous. Germline CDR1 and CDR2: DFQATT and SNEGSKA (reference sequence). Between the trimmed V and J ends, which lost 3 bases and 5 bases, there was a span of 10 bases. This CDR3 contains 12 residues. CDR3 sequence reads: CSASVGMETQYF. CDR3 sequence (DNA): TGCAGTGCTAGCGTAGGGATGGAGACCCAGTACTTC.

This clonotype was detected ten times or more. The chain couples TRBV4-3 to TRBJ2-1, with 11 bases that match TRBD2. This CDR3 comprises 19 residues. V lost 0 bases, J lost 9 bases, and 16 bases stayed unmatched. The germline V gene encodes CDR1 LGHNA and CDR2 YSLEER. The CDR3 DNA is TGCGCCAGCAGCCAAGATCGTGGGTCTGGTAGCGGGAGGGCCCTTGAGCAGTTCTTC. This codes for CASSQDRGSGSGRALEQFF.

This chain links TRBV29-1 with TRBJ1-4; D not resolved. Germline CDR1 SQVTM, CDR2 ANQGSEA. Trimming shortened V by 6 bases and J by 7 bases, and 12 bases separated the two germline ends. The CDR3 totals 12 residues. CDR3 region: CSVQAPGEKLFF. DNA of the CDR3: TGCAGCGTCCAAGCCCCTGGTGAAAAACTGTTTTTT.